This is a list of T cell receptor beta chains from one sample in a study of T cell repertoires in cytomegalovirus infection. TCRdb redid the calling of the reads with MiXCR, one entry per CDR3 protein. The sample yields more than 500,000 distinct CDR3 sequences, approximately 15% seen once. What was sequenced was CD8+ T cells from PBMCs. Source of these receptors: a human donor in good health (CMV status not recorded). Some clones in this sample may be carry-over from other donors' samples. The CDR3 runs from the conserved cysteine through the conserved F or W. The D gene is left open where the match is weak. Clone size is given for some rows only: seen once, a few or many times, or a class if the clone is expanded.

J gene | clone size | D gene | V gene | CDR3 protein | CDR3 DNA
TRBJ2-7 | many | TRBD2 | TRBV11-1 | CASSGLLSGGADSYEQYF | TGTGCCAGCAGCGGATTGCTTTCCGGGGGGGCTGACTCCTACGAGCAGTACTTC
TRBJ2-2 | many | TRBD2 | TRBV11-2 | CASSPTGTINTGELFF | TGTGCCAGCAGCCCGACCGGGACTATCAACACCGGGGAGCTGTTTTTT
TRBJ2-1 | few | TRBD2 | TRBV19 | CASSITGGRVNEQFF | TGTGCCAGTAGTATAACCGGCGGGAGGGTAAACGAGCAGTTCTTC
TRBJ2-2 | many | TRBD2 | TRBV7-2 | CASSLFLLAGHTGELFF | TGTGCCAGCAGCTTGTTCCTGCTAGCGGGTCACACCGGGGAGCTGTTTTTT
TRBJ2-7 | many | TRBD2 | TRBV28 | CASSPRTSLFIRGQYF | TGTGCCAGCAGTCCCCGGACTAGTTTGTTTATAAGGGGGCAGTACTTC
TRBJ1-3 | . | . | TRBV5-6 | CASSSNRNTIYF | TGTGCCAGCAGCTCGAACCGAAACACCATATATTTT
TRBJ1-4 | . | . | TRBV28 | CASSWGGATNEELFF | TGTGCCAGCAGTTGGGGGGGAGCAACTAATGAAGAACTGTTTTTT
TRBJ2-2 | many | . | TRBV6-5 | CASSYSGIGELFF | TGTGCCAGCAGTTACTCCGGAATCGGGGAGCTGTTTTTT
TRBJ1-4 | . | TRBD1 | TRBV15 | CATNSGARDSFATNEKLFF | TGTGCCACCAACAGCGGAGCCCGGGACAGTTTTGCAACTAATGAAAAACTGTTTTTT
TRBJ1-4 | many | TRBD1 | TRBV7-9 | CASSLPGGTNEKLFF | TGTGCCAGCAGCTTACCAGGGGGGACTAATGAAAAACTGTTTTTT
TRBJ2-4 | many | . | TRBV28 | CASNRPLPGQGWSGNIQYF | TGTGCCAGCAACCGGCCTCTCCCGGGGCAGGGGTGGTCGGGAAACATTCAGTACTTC
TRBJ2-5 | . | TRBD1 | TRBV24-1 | CATSDRYRGAEGETQYF | TGTGCCACCAGTGACCGTTACAGGGGCGCAGAGGGAGAGACCCAGTACTTC
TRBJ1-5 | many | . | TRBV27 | CASSLSDNQPQHF | TGTGCCAGCAGTTTATCGGATAATCAGCCCCAGCATTTT
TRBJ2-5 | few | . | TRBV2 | CASSEWVAEIQETQYF | TGTGCCAGCAGTGAGTGGGTAGCGGAGATCCAAGAGACCCAGTACTTC
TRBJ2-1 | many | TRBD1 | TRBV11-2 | CASSLVGGSEQFF | TGTGCCAGCAGCTTAGTAGGGGGCAGTGAGCAGTTCTTC
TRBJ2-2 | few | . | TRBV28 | CASSFLDRNTGELFF | TGTGCCAGCAGTTTCTTGGACAGGAACACCGGGGAGCTGTTTTTT
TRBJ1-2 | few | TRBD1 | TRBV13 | CASSLATGDSGYTF | TGTGCCAGCAGCTTAGCGACAGGGGATTCTGGCTACACCTTC
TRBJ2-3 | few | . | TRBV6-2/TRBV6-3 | CASSYLGGSTDTQYF | TGTGCCAGCAGTTACCTGGGCGGCAGCACAGATACGCAGTATTTT
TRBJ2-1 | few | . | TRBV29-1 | CSVPLGVSPGLGDEQFF | TGCAGCGTCCCCCTAGGGGTCTCCCCGGGACTTGGCGATGAGCAGTTCTTC
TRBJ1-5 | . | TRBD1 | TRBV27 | CASGAGTGTSQPQHF | TGTGCCAGCGGTGCCGGGACAGGGACTAGTCAGCCCCAGCATTTT
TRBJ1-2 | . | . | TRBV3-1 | CASSQGKGRAYGYTF | TGTGCCAGCAGCCAAGGAAAGGGAAGAGCCTATGGCTACACCTTC
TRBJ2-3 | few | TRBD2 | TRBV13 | CASSSRVREPATDTQYF | TGTGCCAGCAGCTCCCGTGTGCGGGAGCCGGCCACAGATACGCAGTATTTT
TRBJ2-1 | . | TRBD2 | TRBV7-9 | CASSLGYSGGYNEQFF | TGTGCCAGCAGCTTAGGCTATAGCGGGGGTTACAATGAGCAGTTCTTC
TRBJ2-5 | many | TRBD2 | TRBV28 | CASILAGDYQETQYF | TGTGCCAGCATACTAGCGGGAGATTACCAAGAGACCCAGTACTTC
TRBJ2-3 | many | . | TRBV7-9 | CASSFHLALSDTQYF | TGTGCCAGCAGCTTTCATCTAGCTCTATCAGATACGCAGTATTTT
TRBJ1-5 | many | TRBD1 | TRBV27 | CASSTSTGWDQPQHF | TGTGCCAGCAGTACCTCGACAGGGTGGGATCAGCCCCAGCATTTT
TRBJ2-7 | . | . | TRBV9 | CASSVGDLTYEQYF | TGTGCCAGCAGCGTAGGGGACCTAACCTACGAGCAGTACTTC
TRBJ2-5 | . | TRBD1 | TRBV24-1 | CATRGTGAETQYF | TGTGCCACCCGTGGGACAGGGGCAGAGACCCAGTACTTC
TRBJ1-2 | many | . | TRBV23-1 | CKAYYGYTF | TGCAAGGCGTACTATGGCTACACCTTC
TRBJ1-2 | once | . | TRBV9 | CASSGQAGGYTF | TGTGCCAGCAGCGGTCAAGCGGGGGGCTACACCTTC
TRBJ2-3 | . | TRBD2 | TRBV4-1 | CASSQRLAGLTDTQYF | TGCGCCAGCAGCCAGCGACTAGCGGGACTCACAGATACGCAGTATTTT
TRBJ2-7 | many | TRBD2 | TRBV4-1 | CASSLGGLAGRDSVYEQYF | TGCGCCAGCAGTCTTGGGGGACTAGCGGGACGAGATTCGGTGTACGAGCAGTACTTC
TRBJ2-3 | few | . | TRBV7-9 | CASSPAKDTQYF | TGTGCCAGCAGCCCCGCCAAAGATACGCAGTATTTT
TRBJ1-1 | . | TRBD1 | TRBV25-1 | CASSDTGTGVRDTEAFF | TGTGCCAGCAGTGATACCGGGACAGGGGTTAGGGACACTGAAGCTTTCTTT
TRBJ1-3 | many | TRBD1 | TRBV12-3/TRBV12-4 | CASRTRDRGYSGNTIYF | TGTGCCAGCAGGACCCGGGACAGGGGATACTCTGGAAACACCATATATTTT
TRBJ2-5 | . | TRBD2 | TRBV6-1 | CASSKQGLAGGSQETQYF | TGTGCCAGCAGTAAACAAGGACTAGCGGGGGGGAGCCAAGAGACCCAGTACTTC
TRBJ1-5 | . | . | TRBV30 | CAWSVGGNQPQHF | TGTGCCTGGAGTGTCGGAGGGAATCAGCCCCAGCATTTT
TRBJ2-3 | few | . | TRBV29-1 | CSVFRGSLTDTQYF | TGCAGCGTTTTCCGGGGTTCCCTCACAGATACGCAGTATTTT
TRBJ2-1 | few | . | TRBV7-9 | CASSPPVFDNEQFF | TGTGCCAGCAGCCCCCCGGTATTCGACAATGAGCAGTTCTTC
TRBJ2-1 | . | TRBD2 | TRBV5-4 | CASSPGLAGEPYNEQFF | TGTGCCAGCAGTCCGGGACTAGCGGGGGAGCCCTACAATGAGCAGTTCTTC
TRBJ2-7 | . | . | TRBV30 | CAWSVTTASTAYEQYF | TGTGCCTGGAGTGTTACAACAGCCAGCACAGCCTACGAGCAGTACTTC
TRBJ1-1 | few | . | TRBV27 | CASVQGTEAFF | TGTGCCAGCGTCCAGGGCACTGAAGCTTTCTTT